The rows below give T cell receptor beta chains drawn from one sample of a study of cytomegalovirus exposure and HLA in healthy donors. Measured with immunoSEQ multiplex PCR; TCRdb has only the in-frame clones, and not every one. The sample includes more than 55,000 clones, roughly four fifths of them seen just once. The sample taken for sequencing was PBMCs. These receptors were collected from a man aged 25 to 45 in good health and CMV-seronegative. Each CDR3 is given with its conserved first and last residue. A D gene is named only where the DNA matches it firmly. Clone sizes are given selectively: once, few, many, or a class where the clone is expanded.

TRBV13	TRBD2	TRBJ2-3	.	TGTGCCAGCAGCTACCTCGGCGGGGGTGGCACAGATACGCAGTATTTT	CASSYLGGGGTDTQYF
TRBV11-3	.	TRBJ2-3	.	TGTGCCAGCAGCCCCCCTGACTCAGATACGCAGTATTTT	CASSPPDSDTQYF
TRBV6-1	TRBD2	TRBJ2-1	few	TGTGCCAGCAGACCTGGGACTAGCAGCTACAATGAGCAGTTCTTC	CASRPGTSSYNEQFF
TRBV11-2	.	TRBJ1-6	.	TGTGCCAGCAGCTTAGATATCCCTAGCTCCTATAATTCACCCCTCCACTTT	CASSLDIPSSYNSPLHF
TRBV5-6	.	TRBJ2-2	.	TGTGCCAGCAGCTTGGTGGGGGGGCTCGGCACCGGGGAGCTGTTTTTT	CASSLVGGLGTGELFF
TRBV15	.	TRBJ2-3	once	TGTGCCACCAGCCCCGATAGTGGTAGCACAGATACGCAGTATTTT	CATSPDSGSTDTQYF
TRBV5-1	TRBD2	TRBJ2-3	.	TGCGCCAGCAGCTCAACGATCGTAGGACTAGCGGTAACAGATACGCAGTATTTT	CASSSTIVGLAVTDTQYF
TRBV15	TRBD1	TRBJ2-2	.	TGTGCCACCAGCAGAAGACAGGGGGCGGGTGCCGGGGAGCTGTTTTTT	CATSRRQGAGAGELFF
TRBV19	TRBD1	TRBJ2-2	.	TGTGCCAGTAGTCCCGGGACAGGGGGGACCGGGGAGCTGTTTTTT	CASSPGTGGTGELFF
TRBV9	.	TRBJ2-6	.	TGTGCCAGCAGCCCTCAGGTGGGGGGTGGGGCCAACGTCCTGACTTTC	CASSPQVGGGANVLTF
TRBV7-2	.	TRBJ2-1	.	TGTGCCAGCAGCTTAGCAGGACTCGAGCAGTTCTTC	CASSLAGLEQFF
TRBV9	.	TRBJ2-3	few	TGTGCCAGCAGCGCAATTTCACCGGAGGGCTTAAGCACAGATACGCAGTATTTT	CASSAISPEGLSTDTQYF
TRBV10-3	.	TRBJ2-2	few	TGTGCCATCAGTGCAACAGGGGAGCTGTTTTTT	CAISATGELFF
TRBV4-1	.	TRBJ1-2	.	TGCGCCAGCAGCCAAGATTGGACAGTCCCTAACTATGGCTACACCTTC	CASSQDWTVPNYGYTF
TRBV27	TRBD2	TRBJ2-5	.	TGTGCCAGCACCTCCGGGACTAGATTGGAGACCCAGTACTTC	CASTSGTRLETQYF
TRBV5-6	TRBD1	TRBJ1-2	.	TGTGCCAGCAGCTTTTTACAACAGGGGATGGATAACTATGGCTACACCTTC	CASSFLQQGMDNYGYTF
TRBV7-2	.	TRBJ2-1	.	TGTGCCAGCAGCTTAAGCGGCTACAATGAGCAGTTCTTC	CASSLSGYNEQFF
TRBV6-5	TRBD1	TRBJ2-7	few	TGTGCCATTGGGGGACAGGCCAGCTCCTACGAGCAGTACTTC	CAIGGQASSYEQYF
TRBV7-2	TRBD1	TRBJ1-2	.	TGTGCCAGCAGCCCATGGGACAGGGGAAACTATGGCTACACCTTC	CASSPWDRGNYGYTF
TRBV30	.	TRBJ1-1	.	TGTGCCTGGAGTGTAGGGAGGATAAACACTGAAGCTTTCTTT	CAWSVGRINTEAFF
TRBV9	.	TRBJ2-7	.	TGTGCCAGCAGCGCTACAGGGACATCCTACGAGCAGTACTTC	CASSATGTSYEQYF
TRBV4-1	.	TRBJ1-3	few	TGCGCCAGCAGCTCACTCCTGGGAAACACCATATATTTT	CASSSLLGNTIYF
TRBV9	TRBD1	TRBJ1-6	.	TGTGCCAGCAGCGTAGAGCAGGGGGATTCACCCCTCCACTTT	CASSVEQGDSPLHF
TRBV7-2	TRBD2	TRBJ2-3	.	TGTGCCAGCAGCTTAGGAGCGGGGACAGATACGCAGTATTTT	CASSLGAGTDTQYF
TRBV12-5	.	TRBJ1-6	once	TGTGCTAGTGGGCTGGACGGGAGATCACCCCTCCACTTT	CASGLDGRSPLHF
TRBV7-3	TRBD1	TRBJ2-7	.	TGTGCCAGCAGCCAAGACAGGGACTCCTACGAGCAGTACTTC	CASSQDRDSYEQYF
TRBV4-3	.	TRBJ1-2	few	TGCGCCAGCAGCCCATTAATGGGGGGTAACTATGGCTACACCTTC	CASSPLMGGNYGYTF
TRBV6-6	TRBD1	TRBJ1-1	.	TGTGCCAGCAGTTACTCGGACAGGCCGAATGAAGCTTTCTTT	CASSYSDRPNEAFF
TRBV27	.	TRBJ2-7	.	TGTGCCAGCAGGCCCGGGACAAGCAGCTCCTACGAGCAGTACTTC	CASRPGTSSSYEQYF
TRBV12-5	.	TRBJ1-5	.	TGTGCTAGTGGTGACGGGGATCGGAGCAATCAGCCCCAGCATTTT	CASGDGDRSNQPQHF
TRBV6-1	.	TRBJ2-7	.	TGTGCCAGCAGTGAAATTAGTGGTACCTCCTACGAGCAGTACTTC	CASSEISGTSYEQYF
TRBV19	.	TRBJ1-1	.	TGTGCCAGTAGTATTCCCCAGGACTCCACTGAAGCTTTCTTT	CASSIPQDSTEAFF
TRBV6-1	TRBD1	TRBJ1-3	.	TGTGCCAGCAGTGTATGGGGGGGGCCGACAGGGGACTCTGGAAACACCATATATTTT	CASSVWGGPTGDSGNTIYF
TRBV18	.	TRBJ2-7	.	TGTGCCAGCTCACCCGGAGACCCGTACGAGCAGTACTTC	CASSPGDPYEQYF
TRBV15	TRBD1	TRBJ1-4	.	TGTGCCACCAGCAGAGGGGACAGGAGGAGTGAAAAACTGTTTTTT	CATSRGDRRSEKLFF
TRBV4-2	TRBD1	TRBJ2-5	.	TGTGCCAGCAGCCAAGCCTCCGGGACAGAAGAGACCCAGTACTTC	CASSQASGTEETQYF
TRBV2	.	TRBJ1-4	.	TGTGCCAGCAGTGAAGGCCAGGGTCTAGAAAAACTGTTTTTT	CASSEGQGLEKLFF
TRBV19	.	TRBJ1-1	.	TGTGCCAGTAGTGCGGGTGTAACTAGGACTGAAGCTTTCTTT	CASSAGVTRTEAFF
TRBV19	.	TRBJ1-1	.	TGTGCCAGTAGTGAGGGTGGTGCTGAAGCTTTCTTT	CASSEGGAEAFF
TRBV19	.	TRBJ1-2	.	TGTGCCAGTAGCAATGCAGGGATCAACTATGGCTACACCTTC	CASSNAGINYGYTF
TRBV9	.	TRBJ2-7	.	TGTGCCAGCAGCGCCCCGGGTTCCGACTACGAGCAGTACTTC	CASSAPGSDYEQYF